This is a list of T cell receptor beta chains from one sample in a study of T cell changes during pregnancy in multiple sclerosis. Here immunoSEQ multiplex PCR was the method, and the copy in TCRdb shows in-frame clones only, minus some. The table includes tens of thousands of clones, about nine tenths detected once. The sequenced sample was CD4+ T cells from peripheral blood mononuclear cells, obtained in the third trimester of pregnancy. The receptors derive from a female donor with multiple sclerosis, enrolled in a pregnancy study. Each CDR3 is given with its conserved first and last residue. The D gene is left open where the match is weak. A clone size is listed for some rows: how often the clone was seen (once, few, many), or a class if it is expanded.

TRBV9	.	TRBJ2-2	TRBD2	TGTGCCAGCAGCGCAACCGGGACTAGCGGGACTCGGGGGGAGCTGTTTTTT	CASSATGTSGTRGELFF
TRBV7-3	.	TRBJ2-5	.	TGTGCCAGCAGCTTAACCGTCGGGTACCAAGAGACCCAGTACTTC	CASSLTVGYQETQYF
TRBV5-5	few	TRBJ2-3	TRBD2	TGTGCCAGCAGCTTGGTTCCGGGAGGAGGCACAGATACGCAGTATTTT	CASSLVPGGGTDTQYF
TRBV9	.	TRBJ2-1	TRBD2	TGTGCCAGCAGCGTGACTAGCGGCCGGACCTACAATGAGCAGTTCTTC	CASSVTSGRTYNEQFF
TRBV4-1	.	TRBJ2-3	.	TGCGCCAGCAGCCATGTCCCAGGAGGATTGCCAGATACGCAGTATTTT	CASSHVPGGLPDTQYF
TRBV7-9	.	TRBJ2-7	TRBD2	TGTGCCAGCACCACTAGCGACTACTACGAGCAGTACTTC	CASTTSDYYEQYF
TRBV6-5	.	TRBJ2-7	.	TGTGCCAGCAGAGCACTAGCAGGGTCCTACGAGCAGTACTTC	CASRALAGSYEQYF
TRBV30	few	TRBJ1-2	.	TGTGCCTGGAGTGGGCTGTATGGCTACACCTTC	CAWSGLYGYTF
TRBV7-2	once	TRBJ2-3	TRBD1	TGTGCCAGCAGTCGCGACAGGGCGGCAGATACGCAGTATTTT	CASSRDRAADTQYF
TRBV4-3	.	TRBJ2-3	.	TGCGCCAGCAGCCACCCCGAAACAGGAGATGGGGCAGATACGCAGTATTTT	CASSHPETGDGADTQYF
TRBV19	few	TRBJ2-1	TRBD1	TGTGCCAGTAGTATCGGGCCCTCGACAGGGGGACGGCAGTTCTTC	CASSIGPSTGGRQFF
TRBV7-6	.	TRBJ2-7	TRBD1	TGTGCCAGCAGCGCATCCGGGACAGACAACACCTACGAGCAGTACTTC	CASSASGTDNTYEQYF
TRBV5-4	.	TRBJ2-7	TRBD1	TGTGCCAGCAGCTTGGCCGGGACAGGGATATACGAGCAGTACTTC	CASSLAGTGIYEQYF
TRBV29-1	.	TRBJ2-5	.	TGCAGCGTCGCCAGCGGAGGGTTGGAGACCCAGTACTTC	CSVASGGLETQYF
TRBV7-2	.	TRBJ2-7	TRBD2	TGTGCCAGCAGCTTAAGTAGCGGGAGCGAGCAGTACTTC	CASSLSSGSEQYF
TRBV18	.	TRBJ2-3	TRBD2	TGTGCCAGCTCTGGACTAGCGGGGAGCACAGATACGCAGTATTTT	CASSGLAGSTDTQYF
TRBV18	.	TRBJ2-3	.	TGTGCCAGCTCACCACGAGAAGATACGCAGTATTTT	CASSPREDTQYF
TRBV6-4	.	TRBJ1-3	.	TGTGCCAGCAGATGGGGAGGGGACACCATATATTTT	CASRWGGDTIYF
TRBV7-9	few	TRBJ2-3	TRBD2	TGTGCCAGCAGCTCGCCTAACGGACTAGCCCGCACAGATACGCAGTATTTT	CASSSPNGLARTDTQYF
TRBV6-1	.	TRBJ1-2	.	TGTGCCAGTCGACCCGAGCAGGGCCTCGGGGGCTACACCTTC	CASRPEQGLGGYTF
TRBV4-3	.	TRBJ2-1	TRBD2	TGCGCCAGCAGCCAAGCCGGGACTAGAGGTGAGCAGTTCTTC	CASSQAGTRGEQFF
TRBV6-1	once	TRBJ2-5	TRBD1	TGTGCCAGCAGAAGACAGGGGGGAGTCCAAGAGACCCAGTACTTC	CASRRQGGVQETQYF
TRBV11-3	.	TRBJ2-1	TRBD2	TGTGCCAGCAGCTTAGGCGGGACTAGCGGGACAAGGGGTGAGCAGTTCTTC	CASSLGGTSGTRGEQFF
TRBV19	.	TRBJ1-1	.	TGTGCCAGTAGTGAGCAGGGGAGCCGGTGGGCAAACACTGAAGCTTTCTTT	CASSEQGSRWANTEAFF
TRBV20-1	.	TRBJ1-2	TRBD1	TGCAGTGCCTCAGACAGGGATGGCTACACCTTC	CSASDRDGYTF
TRBV5-5	.	TRBJ2-1	TRBD2	TGTGCCAGCAGCTCGAGGCTAGGGACTAGCGGGAGACGGGGTGAGCAGTTCTTC	CASSSRLGTSGRRGEQFF
TRBV12-5	.	TRBJ2-3	TRBD1	TGTGCTAGTGGTTTGTGGCGGGACAGGGGGCGAACAGATACGCAGTATTTT	CASGLWRDRGRTDTQYF